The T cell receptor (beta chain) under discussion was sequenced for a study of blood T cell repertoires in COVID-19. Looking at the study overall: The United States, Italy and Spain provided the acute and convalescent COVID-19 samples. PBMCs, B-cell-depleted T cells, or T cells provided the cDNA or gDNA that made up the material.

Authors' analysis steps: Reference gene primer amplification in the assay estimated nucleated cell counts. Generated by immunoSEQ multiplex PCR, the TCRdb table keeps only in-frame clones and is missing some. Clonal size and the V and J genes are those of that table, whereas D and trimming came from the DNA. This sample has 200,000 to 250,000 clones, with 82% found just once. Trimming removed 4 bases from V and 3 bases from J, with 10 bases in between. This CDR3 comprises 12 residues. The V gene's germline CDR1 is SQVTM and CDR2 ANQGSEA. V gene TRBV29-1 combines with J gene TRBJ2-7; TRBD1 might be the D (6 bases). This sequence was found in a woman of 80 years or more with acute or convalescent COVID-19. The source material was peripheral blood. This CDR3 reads CSVGQAIYEQYF. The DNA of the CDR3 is TGCAGCGTTGGACAGGCCATCTACGAGCAGTACTTC.